A single sample gave rise to the 22 T cell receptor beta chains below, sequenced in a study of blood T cell repertoires in COVID-19. Here immunoSEQ multiplex PCR was the method, and the copy in TCRdb shows in-frame clones only, minus some. The sample shows tens of thousands of clones, around 80% of them seen only once. The specimen sequenced was peripheral blood. The receptors derive from a man aged 55 to 69 with acute or convalescent COVID-19.

The chain carries TRBV18 and TRBJ1-4; the match to TRBD1 covers 7 bases. Trimming removed 3 bases from V and 8 bases from J; junction bases left unmatched: 9. The CDR3 sequence is 15 residues long. Germline V gene lookup returns CDR1 KGHSH and CDR2 LQKENI. CDR3 amino acids: CASSPGTGAREKLFF. For the CDR3, the DNA is TGTGCCAGCTCACCGGGAACAGGGGCCAGAGAAAAACTGTTTTTT.

The V gene is TRBV6-1, the J gene TRBJ1-4, with a weak D call TRBD1 (5 bases). The CDR3 spans 15 residues. V was trimmed by 3 bases and J by 7 bases, leaving 15 bases between them. Germline V gene lookup returns CDR1 MNHNS and CDR2 SASEGT. This CDR3 reads CASSDPGGVSEKLFF. The CDR3 DNA follows: TGTGCCAGCAGTGATCCGGGGGGAGTGAGTGAAAAACTGTTTTTT.

The chain couples TRBV2 to TRBJ1-1; TRBD1 is a possible D gene (5 bases). CDR1 is SNHLY and CDR2 is FYNNEI in the germline V gene. The CDR3 is 13 amino acids. Trimming stripped 6 bases from V and 0 bases from J, with 8 bases between. The chain's CDR3 is CASSLDMNTEAFF. The CDR3, as DNA: TGTGCCAGCAGCTTGGACATGAACACTGAAGCTTTCTTT.

The chain is built from TRBV30 and TRBJ1-2; no definite D call. This CDR3 is 12 amino acids long. Germline CDR1 reads GTSNPN; CDR2 reads SVGIG (reference sequence). Deletions cut 3 bases from V and 5 bases from J, with 10 bases between. The CDR3 region is CAWRATSYGYTF. CDR3 sequence (DNA): TGTGCCTGGAGGGCCACTAGTTATGGCTACACCTTC.

This clone showed up just a few times. This sequence joins TRBV2 and TRBJ1-4, with TRBD1 matching 8 bases. Germline trimming cut 7 bases from V and 7 bases from J; bases unmatched to any gene: 5. The CDR3 length is 13 residues. The germline gives CDR1 SNHLY, CDR2 FYNNEI. For the CDR3, the DNA is TGTGCCAGCAAACAGGGGGTGGGTGAAAAACTGTTTTTT. Translating it yields CASKQGVGEKLFF. The whole variable domain, filled in from reference TRBV2 and TRBJ1-4, reads EPEVTQTPSHQVTQMGQEVILRCVPISNHLYFYWYRQILGQKVEFLVSFYNNEISEKSEIFDDQFSVERPDGSNFTLKIRSTKLEDSAMYFCASKQGVGEKLFFGSGTQLSVL.

This clone was detected only once. The chain links TRBV5-6 to TRBJ2-1; D gene ambiguous. V lost 0 bases to trimming and J lost 10 bases, with 8 bases between them. Germline V gives CDR1 SGHDT, CDR2 YYEEEE. The CDR3 contains 12 residues. The CDR3 sequence is CASSLAGDEQFF. Here the CDR3 DNA reads TGTGCCAGCAGCTTGGCCGGAGACGAGCAGTTCTTC.

The chain has TRBV7-6 and TRBJ2-2; 7 nucleotides line up with TRBD2. This CDR3 region has 16 residues. Germline CDR1 reads SGHVS; CDR2 reads FNYEAQ. J was trimmed by 5 bases and V by 5 bases; bases with no gene match: 11. Here the CDR3 DNA reads TGTGCCAGCAGCCGGGGACTAATGGGTGCGACCGGGGAGCTGTTTTTT. It codes for CASSRGLMGATGELFF.

The genes are TRBV5-1 and TRBJ2-7; the D gene is possibly TRBD1 (5 bases). V gave up 1 base and J gave up 0 bases, with 11 bases separating them. The V gene's germline CDR1 is SGHRS and CDR2 YFSETQ. The CDR3 is made up of 15 amino acids. CDR3 sequence: CASSLSAGPSYEQYF. CDR3 nucleotide sequence: TGCGCCAGCAGCTTGAGTGCAGGGCCCTCCTACGAGCAGTACTTC.

The chain joins TRBV29-1 to TRBJ2-4; 9 nucleotides line up with TRBD1. In germline, CDR1 is SQVTM, CDR2 ANQGSEA. The CDR3 is 13 amino acids. Germline trimming cut 4 bases from V and 6 bases from J; bases unmatched to any gene: 4. DNA for the CDR3: TGCAGCGTTGCTCCGGGACAGGGAAACATTCAGTACTTC. It encodes CSVAPGQGNIQYF.

This clone was seen more than once but under ten times. The rearrangement uses TRBV6-4 and TRBJ1-2, with 8 bases lining up with TRBD1. Germline CDR1 is MRHNA and CDR2 is SNTAGT. This CDR3 is 16 amino acids long. V shed 10 bases and J 0 bases; nucleotides not matched to a gene: 13. CDR3 nucleotide sequence: TGTGCCAACCCCGGGTCAGGGGGCATCGCTAACTATGGCTACACCTTC. Translated: CANPGSGGIANYGYTF.

The chain links TRBV6-5 to TRBJ2-1; 10 bases align to TRBD2. Germline V gene lookup returns CDR1 MNHEY and CDR2 SVGAGI. This CDR3 has 14 residues. Trimming took 8 bases from V and 7 from J; bases not matched to a gene: 8. The CDR3 protein is CASAGLAEWNEQFF. The CDR3 nucleotides read TGTGCCAGCGCCGGACTAGCGGAATGGAATGAGCAGTTCTTC.

The chain links TRBV6-5 to TRBJ2-7; weak D call: TRBD2 (6 bases). The CDR3 runs to 15 residues. Trimming stripped 6 bases from V and 7 bases from J, with 22 bases between. CDR1 MNHEY and CDR2 SVGAGI come from the germline V gene. The CDR3 sequence: CASSPRREVFGEQYF. CDR3 in DNA: TGTGCCAGCAGCCCGCGTAGGGAGGTTTTCGGGGAGCAGTACTTC.

The rearrangement joins TRBV5-1 to TRBJ2-3, with a weak D call TRBD2 (6 bases). The length of the CDR3 is 15 residues. The germline V and J ends were trimmed by 3 bases and 0 bases, with 11 bases remaining between them. The germline V gene encodes CDR1 SGHRS and CDR2 YFSETQ. Here the CDR3 reads CASSYSGPSTDTQYF. CDR3 DNA sequence: TGCGCCAGCAGCTATAGCGGACCGAGCACAGATACGCAGTATTTT.

The chain is built from TRBV7-8 and TRBJ2-2; TRBD1 matches at 10 bases. After removal of 6 bases from V and 4 bases from J, the junction contained 14 bases not matched to a gene. The CDR3 has 18 residues. Germline V gene sequence: CDR1 SGHVS, CDR2 FQNEAQ. CDR3 region: CASRLGQGIRAGTGELFF. The CDR3 nucleotides read TGTGCCAGCAGGCTGGGACAGGGGATTCGGGCGGGCACCGGGGAGCTGTTTTTT. The full variable domain, with the rest looked up from reference TRBV7-8 and TRBJ2-2, is GAGVSQSPRYKVAKRGQDVALRCDPISGHVSLFWYQQALGQGPEFLTYFQNEAQLDKSGLPSDRFFAERPEGSVSTLKIQRTQQEDSAVYLCASRLGQGIRAGTGELFFGEGSRLTVL.

This clone was recorded once. The chain is built from TRBV19 and TRBJ1-5; 7 nucleotides align to TRBD1. Germline V gene data show CDR1 as LNHDA and CDR2 as SQIVND (reference sequence). The CDR3 loop spans 17 amino acids. V shed 2 bases and J 0 bases; nucleotides not matched to a gene: 7. The CDR3 reads CASSITTGLYSNQPQHF. For the CDR3, the DNA is TGTGCCAGTAGTATAACGACAGGGCTTTATAGCAATCAGCCCCAGCATTTT.

The V gene is TRBV7-2, the J gene TRBJ2-1; TRBD2 agrees at 11 bases. The CDR3 is 15 residues long. J lost 7 bases, V lost 2 bases, and 4 bases had no gene match. The germline gives CDR1 SGHTA, CDR2 FQGNSA. The CDR3 protein is CASSLIAGGPNEQFF. The CDR3, as DNA: TGTGCCAGCAGCTTAATAGCGGGAGGGCCGAATGAGCAGTTCTTC.

Only a few counts were recorded for this clone. This sequence joins TRBV18 and TRBJ1-1; D is ambiguous. The CDR3 is 13 residues long. The V end lost 6 bases, the J end lost 1 base, and 9 bases lay between the germline ends. The germline V gene encodes CDR1 KGHSH and CDR2 LQKENI. The CDR3 sequence: CASSAGGNTEAFF. DNA for the CDR3: TGTGCCAGCTCTGCCGGTGGGAACACTGAAGCTTTCTTT.

The V gene is TRBV6-2 or TRBV6-3, the J gene TRBJ1-4, with D possibly being TRBD1 (6 bases). The CDR3 length is 13 residues. Germline V gene lookup returns CDR1 MNHEY and CDR2 SVGEGT. Trimming pared 6 bases from V and 8 bases from J, leaving 13 bases between. The CDR3 region is CASSLQGREKLFF. CDR3 bases: TGTGCCAGCAGCCTACAGGGACGGGAAAAACTGTTTTTT.

The genes are TRBV28 and TRBJ1-1; tentatively, D is TRBD1 (6 bases). Trimming left V 7 bases short and J 0 bases short, with 12 bases between. The CDR3 has 14 residues. Germline V gene data show CDR1 as MDHEN and CDR2 as SYDVKM. The CDR3 loop is CASTETGLNTEAFF. The CDR3 region has the DNA TGTGCCAGCACCGAGACAGGCCTGAACACTGAAGCTTTCTTT.

This chain joins TRBV7-2 and TRBJ1-1, with D perhaps TRBD1 (6 bases). This CDR3 has 13 amino acids. The V gene lost 0 bases and the J gene lost 7 bases, with 9 bases spanning the gap. The V gene's germline CDR1 is SGHTA and CDR2 FQGNSA. The CDR3 reads CASSLAARGEAFF. CDR3 bases: TGTGCCAGCAGCTTAGCGGCCAGGGGTGAAGCTTTCTTT.

The genes are TRBV4-3 and TRBJ2-2; tentatively, D is TRBD1 (6 bases). CDR3 length: 15 residues. Trimming removed 4 bases from V and 3 bases from J, with 12 bases in between. Germline-derived CDR1 and CDR2 are LGHNA and YSLEER. The CDR3 DNA reads TGCGCCAGCAGCCGACGGGACACCTACACCGGGGAGCTGTTTTTT. This translates into CASSRRDTYTGELFF.

The chain recombines TRBV6-1 with TRBJ1-6; no clear D. Germline V CDR1 and CDR2: MNHNS, SASEGT. The CDR3 covers 13 residues. The ends were cut back, 0 bases at V and 10 bases at J, with 7 bases in the middle. This CDR3 reads CASSEAPGSPLHF. The CDR3 region has the DNA TGTGCCAGCAGTGAAGCGCCGGGGTCACCCCTCCACTTT.